One T cell receptor (beta chain) is described in this entry. As yet, its antigen is unknown. Healthy bone marrow donors formed the donor group. PCR employed 60 Vbeta and 13 Jbeta primers. Sequencing was performed with immunoSEQ multiplex PCR; in TCRdb, only in-frame clones are kept and a portion is missing. In the table there are approximately 170,000 clones, about 84% of which are singletons. The data stem from a study of cytomegalovirus exposure and HLA in healthy donors. Study in general: A data release that came early held about 89 million unique TCRs from HLA-typed donors.

Whole-study findings and limits: The productive fraction for most TCR beta V segments was about 87% or about 30% in an earlier analysis.

The germline CDR1 and CDR2 sequences are MNHEY and SVGAGI. V lost 5 bases and J lost 1; bases outside the gene matches: 2. The CDR3 totals 14 residues. Sequencing input: PBMCs. The chain joins TRBV6-5 to TRBJ1-1; the match to TRBD1 covers 9 bases. This clonotype was sampled from a man between 45 and 60 years old in good health and CMV-seropositive. DNA for the CDR3: TGTGCCAGCAGTAAGGACAGGGGGAACACTGAAGCTTTCTTT. Residues: CASSKDRGNTEAFF.